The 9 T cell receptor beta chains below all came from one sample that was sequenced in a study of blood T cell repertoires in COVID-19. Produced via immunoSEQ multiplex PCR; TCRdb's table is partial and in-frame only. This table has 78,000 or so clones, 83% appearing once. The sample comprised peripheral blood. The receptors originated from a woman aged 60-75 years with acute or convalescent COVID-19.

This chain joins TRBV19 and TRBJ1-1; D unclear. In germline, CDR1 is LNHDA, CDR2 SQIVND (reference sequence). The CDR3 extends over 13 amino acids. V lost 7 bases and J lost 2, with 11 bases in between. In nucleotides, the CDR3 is TGTGCCAGTACCCTAACAGTTAACACTGAAGCTTTCTTT. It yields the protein CASTLTVNTEAFF.

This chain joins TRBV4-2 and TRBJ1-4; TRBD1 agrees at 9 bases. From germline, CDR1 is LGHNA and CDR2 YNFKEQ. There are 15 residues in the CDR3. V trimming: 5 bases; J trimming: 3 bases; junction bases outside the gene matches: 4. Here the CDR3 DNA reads TGTGCCAGCAGCTCAACAGGGGGCGCTAATGAAAAACTGTTTTTT. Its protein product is CASSSTGGANEKLFF.

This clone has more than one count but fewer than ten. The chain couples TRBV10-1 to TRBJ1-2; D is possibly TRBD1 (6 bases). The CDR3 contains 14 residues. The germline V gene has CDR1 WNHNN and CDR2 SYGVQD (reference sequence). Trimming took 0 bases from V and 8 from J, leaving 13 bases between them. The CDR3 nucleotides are TGCGCCAGCAGTGAGTCCGGGGGGCCCGACGGCTACACCTTC. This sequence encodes CASSESGGPDGYTF.

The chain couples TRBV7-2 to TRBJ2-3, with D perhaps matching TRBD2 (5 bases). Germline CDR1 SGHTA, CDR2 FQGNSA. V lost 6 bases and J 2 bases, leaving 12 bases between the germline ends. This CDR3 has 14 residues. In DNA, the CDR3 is TGTGCCAGCAGTCGCGGGCTGCTCACAGATACGCAGTATTTT. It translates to CASSRGLLTDTQYF.

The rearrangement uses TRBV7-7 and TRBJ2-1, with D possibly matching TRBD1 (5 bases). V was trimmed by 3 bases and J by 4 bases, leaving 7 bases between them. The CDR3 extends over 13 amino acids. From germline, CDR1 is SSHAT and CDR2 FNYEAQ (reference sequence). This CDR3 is CASSLGQYNEQFF. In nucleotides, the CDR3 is TGTGCCAGCAGCTTGGGGCAGTACAATGAGCAGTTCTTC.

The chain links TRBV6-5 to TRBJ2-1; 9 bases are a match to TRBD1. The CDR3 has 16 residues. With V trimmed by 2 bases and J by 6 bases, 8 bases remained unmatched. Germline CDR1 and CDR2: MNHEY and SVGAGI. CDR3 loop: CASSYRSGTGINEQFF. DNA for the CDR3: TGTGCCAGCAGTTACCGATCCGGGACAGGGATCAATGAGCAGTTCTTC.

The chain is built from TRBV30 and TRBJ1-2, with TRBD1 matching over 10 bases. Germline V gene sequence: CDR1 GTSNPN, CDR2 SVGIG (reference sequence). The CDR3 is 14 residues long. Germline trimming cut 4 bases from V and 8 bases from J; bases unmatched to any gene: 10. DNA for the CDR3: TGTGCCTGGATCCGGGACAGGGGCGCTCGAGGCTACACCTTC. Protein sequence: CAWIRDRGARGYTF.

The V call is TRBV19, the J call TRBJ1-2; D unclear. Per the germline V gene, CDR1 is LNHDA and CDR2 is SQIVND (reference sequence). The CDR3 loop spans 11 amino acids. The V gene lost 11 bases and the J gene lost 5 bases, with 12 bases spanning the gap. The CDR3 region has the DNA TGTGCCGCAGGTTCCTTGTATGGCTACACCTTC. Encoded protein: CAAGSLYGYTF.

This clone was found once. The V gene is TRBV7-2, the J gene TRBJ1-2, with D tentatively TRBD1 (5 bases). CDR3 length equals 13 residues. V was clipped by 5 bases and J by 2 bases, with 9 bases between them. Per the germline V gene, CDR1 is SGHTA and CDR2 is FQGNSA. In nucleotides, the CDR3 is TGTGCCAGCAGCGGCGGGGGAAACTATGGCTACACCTTC. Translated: CASSGGGNYGYTF.